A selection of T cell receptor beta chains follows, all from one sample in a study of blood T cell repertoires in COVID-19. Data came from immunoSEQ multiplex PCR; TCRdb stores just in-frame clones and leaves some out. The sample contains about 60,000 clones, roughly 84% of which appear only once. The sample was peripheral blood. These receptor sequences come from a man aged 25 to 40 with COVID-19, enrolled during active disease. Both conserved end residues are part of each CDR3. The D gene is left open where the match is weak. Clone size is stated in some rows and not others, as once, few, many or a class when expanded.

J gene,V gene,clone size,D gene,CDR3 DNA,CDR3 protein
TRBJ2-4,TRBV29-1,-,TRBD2,TGCAGCGTTGGGTTCGGACTAGCGGGCCTAGCCAAAAACATTCAGTACTTC,CSVGFGLAGLAKNIQYF
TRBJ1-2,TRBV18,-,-,TGTGCCAGCTCACTATCCACCCCAGGGGCGAGTAGGGGCTACACCTTC,CASSLSTPGASRGYTF
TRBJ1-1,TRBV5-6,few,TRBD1,TGTGCCAGCAGCTTGGGAACAGGGGCAGTAACTGAAGCTTTCTTT,CASSLGTGAVTEAFF
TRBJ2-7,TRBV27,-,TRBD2,TGTGCCAGCAGTTTGCTTGGAACTAGCGGGTACTACGAGCAGTACTTC,CASSLLGTSGYYEQYF
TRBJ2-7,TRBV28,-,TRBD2,TGTGCCAGCAGTTCCCGACTAGCGGGTATCAACTACGAGCAGTACTTC,CASSSRLAGINYEQYF
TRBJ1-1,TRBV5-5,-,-,TGTGCCAGCAGTCAACAGGCCACCATGAACACTGAAGCTTTCTTT,CASSQQATMNTEAFF
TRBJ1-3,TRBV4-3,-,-,TGCGCCAGCAGCCCGGACATTGGAAGGAACACCATATATTTT,CASSPDIGRNTIYF
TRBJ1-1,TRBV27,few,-,TGTGCCAGCAGCCACAGGGAGGGGGGAGCTTTCTTT,CASSHREGGAFF
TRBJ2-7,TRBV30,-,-,TGTGCCTGGGGAGCCCCCTCTCAGGGAAAGCAGTACTTC,CAWGAPSQGKQYF
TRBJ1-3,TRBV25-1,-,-,TGTGCCAGCAGTGAATATACCGGGTTTGGAAACACCATATATTTT,CASSEYTGFGNTIYF
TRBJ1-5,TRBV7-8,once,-,TGTGCCAGCAGCTTACCTGACGGGGGGCGGGATCAGCCCCAGCATTTT,CASSLPDGGRDQPQHF
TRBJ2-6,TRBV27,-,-,TGTGCCAGCCGGGACATATCTATCAACGTCCTGACTTTC,CASRDISINVLTF
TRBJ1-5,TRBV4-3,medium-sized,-,TGCGCCAGCAGCCAAGATATCGAGGGTCAGCCCCAGCATTTT,CASSQDIEGQPQHF
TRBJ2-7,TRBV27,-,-,TGTGCCAGCAGTAGGGGGACTAAAGAGCAGTACTTC,CASSRGTKEQYF
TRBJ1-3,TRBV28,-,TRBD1,TGTGCCAGCAGCTTCGGACAGGTTCCCTCTGGAAACACCATATATTTT,CASSFGQVPSGNTIYF
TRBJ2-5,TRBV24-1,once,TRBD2,TGTGCCACCAGCGCCCCATTCACCGGGACTAGCGGGAGGGCCGCGGAGACCCAGTACTTC,CATSAPFTGTSGRAAETQYF